The next 27 T cell receptor beta chains were all read from a single sample in a study of T-cell reconstitution after alpha-beta-depleted transplantation in children. The TCRbeta library incorporated unique molecular identifiers. TCRdb redid the calling of the PCR reads with MiXCR, one entry per CDR3 protein. The repertoire consists of 450,000 to 600,000 distinct CDR3 sequences, with approximately 13% occurring once and the leading ten covering 2.2%. This sample comprised PBMCs, mostly from graft donor cells, obtained 360 days after TCRalphabeta/CD19-depleted stem cell transplant. The receptors derive from a male patient aged 10-17 years who had a stem cell transplant for acute myeloid leukemia, so the T cells may come from the graft donor.

The J gene is TRBJ2-7, the V gene TRBV24-1, with D perhaps TRBD1 (6 bases). The germline V and J ends were trimmed by 4 bases and 3 bases, with 9 bases remaining between them. Germline V lookup: CDR1 KGHDR, CDR2 SFDVKD. The CDR3 sequence is 13 residues long. The CDR3 sequence: CATSDSGDYEQYF. The DNA for the CDR3 is TGTGCCACCAGTGACTCAGGGGACTACGAGCAGTACTTC.

The chain links TRBV6-5 to TRBJ2-3; D is uncertain. Germline V gene data show CDR1 as MNHEY and CDR2 as SVGAGI. This CDR3 region has 13 residues. V was shortened by 4 bases and J by 11 bases, with 16 bases between the two germline ends. The CDR3 is CASSFDGERWQYF. In nucleotides, the CDR3 is TGTGCCAGCAGTTTTGACGGTGAGAGGTGGCAGTATTTT.

This clonotype was seen a handful of times. This chain links TRBV12-3 or TRBV12-4 with TRBJ2-7; 7 positions match TRBD2. J lost 5 bases, V lost 8 bases, and 3 bases had no gene match. The CDR3 length is 11 residues. In DNA form, the CDR3 reads TGTGCCAGCTCCGGGAGGCACGAGCAGTACTTC. As protein: CASSGRHEQYF.

This rearrangement joins TRBV5-1 to TRBJ1-6; D remains ambiguous. This CDR3 comprises 15 residues. The V and J ends lost 0 bases and 5 bases respectively, with 9 bases between them. Germline-derived CDR1 and CDR2 are SGHRS and YFSETQ. CDR3 amino acids: CASSLAGLDNSPLHF. The CDR3, as DNA: TGCGCCAGCAGCTTGGCGGGGTTGGATAATTCACCCCTCCACTTT.

The chain has TRBV9 and TRBJ2-1; the D gene is possibly TRBD2 (6 bases). The CDR3 is 13 residues long. V shed 0 bases and J shed 8 bases, with 9 bases lying between them. CDR1 and CDR2 (germline): SGDLS, YYNGEE. CDR3 nucleotide sequence: TGTGCCAGCAGCGTAGCTAGCGCGCATGAGCAGTTCTTC. Residues: CASSVASAHEQFF.

This clonotype showed up just a few times. This chain connects TRBV7-2 to TRBJ2-7, with D hard to call. Looked up from germline, CDR1 is SGHTA and CDR2 is FQGNSA. V dropped 3 bases and J dropped 6 bases, with 12 bases sitting between them. The CDR3 totals 13 residues. The CDR3, as DNA: TGTGCCAGCAGCTTTTTCGGGCAGGTCGAGCAGTACTTC. It is translated as CASSFFGQVEQYF. The variable domain in full, completed from reference TRBV7-2 and TRBJ2-7, reads GAGVSQSPSNKVTEKGKDVELRCDPISGHTALYWYRQSLGQGLEFLIYFQGNSAPDKSGLPSDRFSAERTGGSVSTLTIQRTQQEDSAVYLCASSFFGQVEQYFGPGTRLTVT.

As DNA, the CDR3 is TGCAGTGCTAGAGGGGCGGGGGTTAGCAATCAGCCCCAGCATTTT. It yields the protein CSARGAGVSNQPQHF. This chain connects TRBV20-1 to TRBJ1-5; D possibly corresponds to TRBD1 (5 bases). This CDR3 has 15 residues. Trimming took off 1 base at V and 0 bases at J, with 10 bases between the two ends. The germline V gene has CDR1 DFQATT and CDR2 SNEGSKA (reference sequence).

The chain has TRBV29-1 and TRBJ2-2, with D maybe TRBD2 (6 bases). This CDR3 is built from 14 residues. V was shortened by 7 bases and J by 2 bases, with 14 bases between the two germline ends. CDR1 and CDR2 (germline): SQVTM, ANQGSEA. The CDR3 loop is CSGLEGLNTGELFF. The CDR3, as DNA: TGCAGCGGACTGGAGGGCCTCAACACCGGGGAGCTGTTTTTT.

This clonotype was recorded at least ten times. The rearrangement uses TRBV21-1 and TRBJ2-1; the table calls TRBD2, which could not be checked here. TRBV21-1 is flagged as a pseudogene. The CDR3 length is 16 residues. The CDR3 loop reads CASSFPSGTRYNEQFF. As DNA, the CDR3 is TGTGCCAGCAGCTTCCCTTCCGGGACTAGATACAATGAGCAGTTCTTC.

The V and J genes are TRBV20-1 and TRBJ2-5, with D hard to call. The CDR3 contains 12 residues. The germline V and J ends were trimmed by 0 bases and 4 bases, with 6 bases remaining between them. Looked up from germline, CDR1 is DFQATT and CDR2 is SNEGSKA (reference sequence). The CDR3 bases are TGCAGTGCTAGAGACCCTATAGAGACCCAGTACTTC. Protein product: CSARDPIETQYF.

Notes on this clonotype: A much bigger clone sits one base away, suggesting this may be a read error. The chain carries TRBV28 and TRBJ2-1; D is possibly TRBD1 (6 bases). The V gene lost 10 bases and the J gene lost 12 bases, with 34 bases spanning the gap. The CDR3 extends over 17 amino acids. Germline V gene lookup returns CDR1 MDHEN and CDR2 SYDVKM. The chain's CDR3 is CAISVGADGTINLWQFF. The CDR3 DNA follows: TGTGCCATCAGCGTTGGGGCGGACGGGACAATCAATCTGTGGCAGTTCTTC.

This clonotype was counted between two and nine times. A junction end diverges from the germline sequence, so it may reflect a read error. The rearrangement links TRBV7-7 to TRBJ2-5; weak D call: TRBD1 (5 bases). Per the germline V gene, CDR1 is SSHAT and CDR2 is FNYEAQ (reference sequence). The CDR3 length is 18 residues. In nucleotides, the CDR3 is TGTGCTAGCAGCTCCTTCAGGGCCGGAGCCCTGGGCCAAGAGACCCAGTACTTC. Its protein is CASSSFRAGALGQETQYF.

The J gene is TRBJ2-5, the V gene TRBV12-3 or TRBV12-4; 7 bases match TRBD2. The CDR3 covers 13 residues. The junction had 2 bases not matched to a gene; V was cut back by 2 bases and J by 5 bases. The CDR3 spells CASSLNGGETQYF. The CDR3 region has the DNA TGTGCCAGCAGTTTAAACGGGGGGGAGACCCAGTACTTC.

The CDR3 DNA is TGTGCCAGCAGTTTCGTTCGGTTCTCCTACGAGCAGTACTTC. Translated, it gives CASSFVRFSYEQYF. The chain is built from TRBV28 and TRBJ2-7; D gene ambiguous. CDR1 is MDHEN and CDR2 is SYDVKM in the germline V gene. Trimming removed 3 bases at V and 0 bases at J, with 9 bases between. The CDR3 extends over 14 amino acids.

J is TRBJ2-7 and V is TRBV20-1, with 7 bases that match TRBD2. The CDR3 consists of 13 residues. V gave up 6 bases and J gave up 3 bases; unmatched junction bases: 8. Looked up from germline, CDR1 is DFQATT and CDR2 is SNEGSKA (reference sequence). The CDR3 DNA reads TGCAGTGCCACCGGACTAGTGGGCTACGAGCAGTACTTC. Its translation: CSATGLVGYEQYF.

This clonotype was detected many times. The chain employs TRBV20-1 and TRBJ1-6; D unclear. The CDR3 is 13 amino acids. The V and J ends lost 1 base and 11 bases respectively, with 12 bases between them. Germline CDR1 and CDR2: DFQATT and SNEGSKA (reference sequence). CDR3 DNA: TGCAGTGCTAGAGCTCCCGATAGGACACCCCTCCACTTT. This translates into CSARAPDRTPLHF.

The genes are TRBV6-1 and TRBJ2-1, with 8 bases lining up with TRBD2. Germline V gene lookup returns CDR1 MNHNS and CDR2 SASEGT. Losses at the gene ends were 5 bases for V and 2 bases for J; bases not matched to a gene: 2. The CDR3 consists of 14 residues. The CDR3 spells CASSQLAAYNEQFF. The CDR3 nucleotides read TGTGCCAGCAGTCAACTAGCGGCCTACAATGAGCAGTTCTTC.

The sample holds a few counts of this clonotype. V usage is TRBV20-1 and J usage is TRBJ1-1; a possible D gene is TRBD1 (6 bases). CDR1 is DFQATT, CDR2 SNEGSKA, per germline (reference sequence). The CDR3 sequence is 15 residues long. V was pared by 6 bases and J by 1 base, with 18 bases between. CDR3 sequence reads: CSANFDRSGNTEAFF. The CDR3 nucleotides are TGCAGTGCCAATTTCGACAGGTCCGGGAACACTGAAGCTTTCTTT.

The chain couples TRBV4-3 to TRBJ2-2, with 8 bases matching TRBD2. CDR1 LGHNA and CDR2 YSLEER come from the germline V gene. This CDR3 is built from 15 residues. V dropped 2 bases and J dropped 4; count of bases not matched to a gene: 3. This chain's CDR3 is CASSQLAGPTGELFF. CDR3 bases: TGCGCCAGCAGCCAACTAGCGGGTCCCACCGGGGAGCTGTTTTTT.

J is TRBJ2-2 and V is TRBV7-9; the D call may be TRBD1 or TRBD2 (5 bases each). The V gene's germline CDR1 is SEHNR and CDR2 FQNEAQ (reference sequence). The CDR3 sequence is 15 residues long. Trimming took 5 bases from V and 0 from J, leaving 10 bases between them. Here the CDR3 reads CASSGDGTNTGELFF. The CDR3 nucleotides read TGTGCCAGCAGCGGGGACGGTACGAACACCGGGGAGCTGTTTTTT.

This clonotype has only a few counts. Here the CDR3 reads CSVGRRSTDTQYF. CDR3 coding DNA: TGCAGCGTTGGTCGGCGGAGCACAGATACGCAGTATTTT. The rearrangement links TRBV29-1 to TRBJ2-3; D call uncertain. V was shortened by 4 bases and J by 0 bases, with 8 bases between the two germline ends. Looked up from germline, CDR1 is SQVTM and CDR2 is ANQGSEA. The CDR3 is made up of 13 amino acids.

The chain recombines TRBV10-2 with TRBJ2-7; 7 bases are shared with TRBD2. The germline V gene encodes CDR1 WSHSY and CDR2 SAAADI. V trimming: 6 bases; J trimming: 5 bases; junction bases outside the gene matches: 4. The CDR3 consists of 12 residues. The CDR3 DNA reads as TGCGCCAGCAGCGGGAGGTTTGACGAGCAGTACTTC. It translates to CASSGRFDEQYF.

This clonotype was detected ten times or more. The genes are TRBV20-1 and TRBJ2-5; 11 nucleotides agree with TRBD1. J was trimmed by 3 bases and V by 6 bases; bases with no gene match: 3. The germline CDR1 and CDR2 sequences are DFQATT and SNEGSKA (reference sequence). The CDR3 length is 13 residues. CDR3 loop: CSARDRGKETQYF. As DNA, the CDR3 is TGCAGTGCGCGGGACAGGGGGAAAGAGACCCAGTACTTC.

The rearrangement uses TRBV29-1 and TRBJ2-3; TRBD1 is a possible D gene (6 bases). V was shortened by 7 bases and J by 4 bases, with 15 bases between the two germline ends. The length of the CDR3 is 13 residues. The germline gives CDR1 SQVTM, CDR2 ANQGSEA. The CDR3 nucleotides are TGCAGCGGCTCCCCAACAGGGTCAGATACGCAGTATTTT. This gives the protein CSGSPTGSDTQYF.

V usage is TRBV5-6 and J usage is TRBJ2-1; D is unclear. With 2 bases removed from V and 4 bases from J, the gap between germline ends came to 13 bases. The CDR3 is 15 residues long. Germline CDR1 SGHDT, CDR2 YYEEEE. CDR3 in amino acids: CASSLERRLYNEQFF. In DNA form, the CDR3 reads TGTGCCAGCAGCTTAGAGAGACGCCTTTACAATGAGCAGTTCTTC. Supplemented by reference TRBV5-6 and TRBJ2-1, the full variable domain reads DAGVTQSPTHLIKTRGQQVTLRCSPKSGHDTVSWYQQALGQGPQFIFQYYEEEERQRGNFPDRFSGHQFPNYSSELNVNALLLGDSALYLCASSLERRLYNEQFFGPGTRLTVL.

Many counts were recorded for this clonotype. J is TRBJ2-1 and V is TRBV7-2, with a possible D match to TRBD2 (5 bases). The ends were cut back, 3 bases at V and 7 bases at J, with 7 bases in the middle. The CDR3 extends over 12 amino acids. CDR1 and CDR2 from the germline V gene are SGHTA and FQGNSA. The CDR3 protein is CASSFPGNEQFF. Here the CDR3 DNA reads TGTGCCAGCAGCTTCCCGGGGAATGAGCAGTTCTTC.

This clonotype was detected many times. This chain uses TRBV12-3 or TRBV12-4 with TRBJ2-7; D call uncertain. V gave up 2 bases and J gave up 0 bases, with 8 bases separating them. The CDR3 is 14 residues long. This CDR3 reads CASSLLGSSYEQYF. As DNA, the CDR3 is TGTGCCAGCAGTTTACTGGGTAGCTCCTACGAGCAGTACTTC.